Shown below are 20 T cell receptor beta chains from a single sample sequenced in a study of T cell responses to AZD1222 COVID-19 vaccine. The repertoire was sequenced with immunoSEQ multiplex PCR; TCRdb's copy has only in-frame clones and lacks some. The data contain around 140,000 clones, about nine tenths of them singletons. Sequencing used peripheral blood, obtained on day 0 of AZD1222 vaccination. The receptors here all came from an adult in good health.

The V and J genes are TRBV30 and TRBJ1-4; possibly TRBD1 for D (6 bases). V was clipped by 3 bases and J by 0 bases, with 14 bases between them. The CDR3 is 16 residues long. Germline loops: CDR1 GTSNPN, CDR2 SVGIG (reference sequence). CDR3 amino acids: CAWSRGGGATNEKLFF. The CDR3 bases are TGTGCCTGGAGCCGGGGGGGCGGTGCAACTAATGAAAAACTGTTTTTT.

The chain links TRBV24-1 to TRBJ1-2; a possible D gene is TRBD1 (5 bases). Per the germline V gene, CDR1 is KGHDR and CDR2 is SFDVKD. The CDR3 length is 13 residues. V was trimmed by 2 bases and J by 6 bases, leaving 9 bases between them. The CDR3 DNA sequence: TGTGCCACCAGTGATTCGGCAGGGAATGGCTACACCTTC. This translates into CATSDSAGNGYTF.

V is TRBV5-4 and J is TRBJ2-5; 11 nucleotides agree with TRBD2. Germline V gene data show CDR1 as SGHNT and CDR2 as YYREEE (reference sequence). With V trimmed by 3 bases and J by 5 bases, 6 bases remained unmatched. The length of the CDR3 is 15 residues. Here the CDR3 reads CASSSGLAVGETQYF. The CDR3 DNA reads as TGTGCCAGCAGCTCGGGACTAGCGGTTGGGGAGACCCAGTACTTC. Full variable domain (rest looked up from reference TRBV5-4 and TRBJ2-5): ETGVTQSPTHLIKTRGQQVTLRCSSQSGHNTVSWYQQALGQGPQFIFQYYREEENGRGNFPPRFSGLQFPNYSSELNVNALELDDSALYLCASSSGLAVGETQYFGPGTRLLVL.

This rearrangement joins TRBV2 to TRBJ1-1; D is uncertain. The germline V gene has CDR1 SNHLY and CDR2 FYNNEI. This CDR3 has 12 amino acids. Deletions cut 6 bases from V and 8 bases from J, with 13 bases between. This chain's CDR3 is CASSPNRQEAFF. The CDR3 DNA sequence: TGTGCCAGCAGCCCTAATAGGCAGGAAGCTTTCTTT. Complete variable domain (other parts from reference TRBV2 and TRBJ1-1): EPEVTQTPSHQVTQMGQEVILRCVPISNHLYFYWYRQILGQKVEFLVSFYNNEISEKSEIFDDQFSVERPDGSNFTLKIRSTKLEDSAMYFCASSPNRQEAFFGQGTRLTVV.

The chain joins TRBV6-5 to TRBJ1-2; D perhaps matches TRBD1 (6 bases). V lost 2 bases and J lost 4, with 11 bases in between. Germline-derived CDR1 and CDR2 are MNHEY and SVGAGI. The CDR3 has 14 residues. The CDR3 spells CASSYKGGFYGYTF. As DNA, the CDR3 is TGTGCCAGCAGTTACAAGGGGGGCTTCTATGGCTACACCTTC.

This clone was picked up one time. The chain couples TRBV5-8 to TRBJ1-6; D gene unclear. Looked up from germline, CDR1 is SGHTS and CDR2 is YDEGEE. This CDR3 has 17 amino acids. V was trimmed by 5 bases and J by 9 bases, leaving 24 bases between them. The CDR3 loop is CASSLHLGPAGISPLHF. The DNA of the CDR3 is TGTGCCAGCAGTTTGCACCTGGGCCCCGCCGGAATTTCACCCCTCCACTTT.

The chain is built from TRBV29-1 and TRBJ1-1; D is unresolved. The CDR3 covers 13 residues. Deletions cut 3 bases from V and 1 base from J, with 9 bases between. Per germline, CDR1 SQVTM and CDR2 ANQGSEA. This chain's CDR3 is CSVEERGNTEAFF. The DNA for the CDR3 is TGCAGCGTTGAGGAGAGAGGGAACACTGAAGCTTTCTTT.

The chain employs TRBV27 and TRBJ2-5, with TRBD2 as a possible D gene (6 bases). CDR3 length equals 15 residues. Deletions cut 5 bases from V and 2 bases from J, with 15 bases between. CDR1 and CDR2 (germline): MNHEY, SMNVEV (reference sequence). CDR3 nucleotide sequence: TGTGCCAGCAGTCCAAACCCTGCGGGACAAGAGACCCAGTACTTC. It encodes CASSPNPAGQETQYF.

The chain employs TRBV6-6 and TRBJ2-1; either TRBD1 or TRBD2 may supply D (5 bases each). CDR3 size: 14 residues. V gave up 4 bases and J gave up 9 bases, with 16 bases separating them. Germline V lookup: CDR1 MNHNY, CDR2 SVGAGI (reference sequence). The chain's CDR3 is CASSLDAGAGEQFF. The CDR3 coding sequence is TGTGCCAGCAGTTTGGATGCCGGGGCCGGTGAGCAGTTCTTC.

The chain joins TRBV11-2 to TRBJ1-1; weak D call: TRBD1 (6 bases). The V end lost 4 bases, the J end lost 5 bases, and 14 bases lay between the germline ends. The CDR3 loop spans 14 amino acids. Looked up from germline, CDR1 is SGHAT and CDR2 is FQNNGV. CDR3 in amino acids: CASSWGQDGTEAFF. The DNA for the CDR3 is TGTGCCAGCAGCTGGGGGCAGGACGGAACTGAAGCTTTCTTT.

This clone was observed a single time. The chain joins TRBV7-9 to TRBJ2-3; 8 bases agree with TRBD2. The CDR3 runs to 15 residues. Trimming cost V 5 bases and J 2 bases; bases outside gene matches: 6. Germline lookup yields CDR1 SEHNR and CDR2 FQNEAQ (reference sequence). The chain's CDR3 is CASSRGLVSTDTQYF. The DNA for the CDR3 is TGTGCCAGCAGCCGGGGACTAGTCTCCACAGATACGCAGTATTTT.

This clone was seen once. This chain links TRBV5-1 with TRBJ2-2, with 8 bases lining up with TRBD2. Germline CDR1 reads SGHRS; CDR2 reads YFSETQ. The CDR3 runs to 14 residues. V lost 5 bases to trimming and J lost 10 bases; unmatched junction nucleotides: 10. CDR3 protein: CASRPSGGREELFF. The CDR3 region has the DNA TGCGCCAGCAGACCCTCGGGGGGGAGAGAGGAGCTGTTTTTT.

The sample holds one count of this clone. This chain links TRBV10-2 with TRBJ2-7; D may be TRBD1 or TRBD2 (6 bases each). V lost 11 bases to trimming and J lost 2 bases, with 16 bases between them. CDR3 length equals 13 residues. Germline V gene lookup returns CDR1 WSHSY and CDR2 SAAADI. In DNA form, the CDR3 reads TGCGCCCCGCGGAGGGGGTCCCCCTACGAGCAGTACTTC. Translating gives CAPRRGSPYEQYF.

The chain employs TRBV30 and TRBJ1-4; tentatively, D is TRBD1 (5 bases). The CDR3 spans 12 residues. Germline CDR1 is GTSNPN and CDR2 is SVGIG (reference sequence). Trimming took 2 bases from V and 11 from J, leaving 12 bases between them. The CDR3 loop reads CAWSLDNEKLFF. The CDR3 DNA follows: TGTGCCTGGAGTTTGGACAACGAGAAACTGTTTTTT.

The chain employs TRBV11-2 and TRBJ1-1; D gene unclear. CDR1 and CDR2 (germline): SGHAT, FQNNGV. This CDR3 has 14 amino acids. V lost 1 base to trimming and J lost 1 base, with 7 bases between them. The DNA of the CDR3 is TGTGCCAGCAGCTTAGGAGAAACGAACACTGAAGCTTTCTTT. Amino acids: CASSLGETNTEAFF.

This sequence joins TRBV3-1 (or the pseudogene TRBV3-2) and TRBJ2-5; D assignment may be TRBD1 or TRBD2 (5 bases each). CDR3 size: 12 residues. Between the trimmed V and J ends, which lost 4 bases and 5 bases, there was a span of 8 bases. CDR1 is LGHDT and CDR2 is YNNKEL in the germline V gene (reference sequence). Written as DNA, the CDR3 is TGTGCCAGCAGCCGCTGGGGGGAGACCCAGTACTTC. This gives the protein CASSRWGETQYF.

This clone was observed once. The chain carries TRBV5-6 and TRBJ1-1, with D possibly TRBD1 on 5 matching bases. The V end was cut by 0 bases, the J end by 5 bases, with 14 bases between. Germline V gene data show CDR1 as SGHDT and CDR2 as YYEEEE. This CDR3 region has 15 residues. In DNA form, the CDR3 reads TGTGCCAGCAGCTTGGGAGCCTCCCGGGGGACTGAAGCTTTCTTT. Translated, it gives CASSLGASRGTEAFF.

The chain uses TRBV11-3 and TRBJ2-2; D is perhaps TRBD1 (6 bases). The germline V and J ends were trimmed by 5 bases and 5 bases, with 9 bases remaining between them. The CDR3 has 13 residues. CDR1 and CDR2 from the germline V gene are SGHNT and YENEEA. As DNA, the CDR3 is TGTGCCAGCAGCCCAGGGACAACCGGGGAGCTGTTTTTT. This codes for CASSPGTTGELFF.

As for this clone: The same CDR3 is also encoded by other DNA sequences in this sample. The rearrangement joins TRBV20-1 to TRBJ1-2; D call uncertain. There are 11 residues in the CDR3. The germline V gene has CDR1 DFQATT and CDR2 SNEGSKA (reference sequence). The V end lost 2 bases, the J end lost 0 bases, and 1 base lay between the germline ends. CDR3 region: CSARSNYGYTF. The CDR3 nucleotides read TGCAGTGCTAGATCTAACTATGGCTACACCTTC.

The chain is built from TRBV12-3 or TRBV12-4 and TRBJ1-1, with unresolved D. The CDR3 spans 12 residues. Deletions cut 5 bases from V and 9 bases from J, with 13 bases between. CDR3 sequence: CASSPYRSQAFF. CDR3 sequence (DNA): TGTGCCAGCAGTCCGTACCGATCCCAAGCTTTCTTT.